Following are 3 T cell receptor beta chains from one sample sequenced in a study of sequential checkpoint blockade in melanoma. Libraries were prepared by immunoSEQ multiplex PCR; TCRdb keeps only in-frame clonotypes and omits some of them. The sample lists approximately 9,000 clones, 45% to 60% seen once, with around 40% in the top ten. Indicated treatment: randomized to nivolumab then ipilimumab (arm A) or the reverse (arm B). Sample: CD8+ T cells sorted from blood (inferred from file names), taken from a patient given nivolumab and ipilimumab in sequence. These receptors all stem from a human donor with melanoma.

The rearrangement joins TRBV2 to TRBJ2-7; a weak D match, TRBD2 (6 bases). Per germline, CDR1 SNHLY and CDR2 FYNNEI. V lost 8 bases to trimming and J lost 3 bases, with 11 bases between them. The CDR3 has 12 amino acids. Here the CDR3 DNA reads TGTGCCAGCCGGGGCGGGGTCTACGAGCAGTACTTC. It codes for CASRGGVYEQYF. The whole variable domain, remainder taken from reference TRBV2 and TRBJ2-7, is EPEVTQTPSHQVTQMGQEVILRCVPISNHLYFYWYRQILGQKVEFLVSFYNNEISEKSEIFDDQFSVERPDGSNFTLKIRSTKLEDSAMYFCASRGGVYEQYFGPGTRLTVT.

In nucleotides, the CDR3 is TGTGCCAGTAGTACAGGACATTTTGGGGCCAACGTCCTGACTTTC. It specifies CASSTGHFGANVLTF. The chain uses TRBV19 and TRBJ2-6; TRBD1 is a possible D gene (5 bases). Per germline, CDR1 LNHDA and CDR2 SQIVND (reference sequence). The V and J ends lost 4 bases and 3 bases respectively, with 10 bases between them. The length of the CDR3 is 15 residues.

This chain links TRBV4-2 with TRBJ2-1, with D maybe TRBD1 (6 bases). The CDR3 loop spans 15 amino acids. V was trimmed by 7 bases and J by 4 bases, leaving 17 bases between them. From germline, CDR1 is LGHNA and CDR2 YNFKEQ. The CDR3 DNA sequence: TGTGCCAGCACGCCCGGCAGGCAGGGGTACAATGAGCAGTTCTTC. This gives the protein CASTPGRQGYNEQFF.